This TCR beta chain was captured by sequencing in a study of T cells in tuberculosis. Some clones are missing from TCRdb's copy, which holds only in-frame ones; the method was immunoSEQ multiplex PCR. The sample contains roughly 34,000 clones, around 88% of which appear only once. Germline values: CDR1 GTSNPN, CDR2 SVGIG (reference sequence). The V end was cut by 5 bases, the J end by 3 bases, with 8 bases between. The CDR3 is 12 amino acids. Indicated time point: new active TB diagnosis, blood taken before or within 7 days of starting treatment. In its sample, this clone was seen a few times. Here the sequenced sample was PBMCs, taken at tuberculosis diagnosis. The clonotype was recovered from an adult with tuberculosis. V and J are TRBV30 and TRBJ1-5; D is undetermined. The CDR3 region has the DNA TGTGCCTGGGGGCTATACAATCAGCCCCAGCATTTT. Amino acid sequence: CAWGLYNQPQHF. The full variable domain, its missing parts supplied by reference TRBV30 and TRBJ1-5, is SQTIHQWPATLVQPVGSPLSLECTVEGTSNPNLYWYRQAAGRGLQLLFYSVGIGQISSEVPQNLSASRPQDRQFILSSKKLLLSDSGFYLCAWGLYNQPQHFGDGTRLSIL.